These 18 T cell receptor beta chains share one sample of origin, sequenced in a study of blood T cell repertoires in COVID-19 (TCRdb year 2020). Receptor amplification or capture employed the immunoSEQ multiplex PCR assay. TCRdb stores this immuneACCESS table with in-frame sequences only. Part of the clones is absent; in the studies checked, under half of the shortfall reflects unresolved V genes, and no reason is known for the rest. The sample table contains about 69,000 clones; only one count was recorded for roughly 80% of them. The ten largest account for 8% to 10% of the sample. Sequenced: peripheral blood. Receptors were obtained from an elderly woman with acute or convalescent COVID-19.

This clone has a single count. The CDR3 region is CASSPNYEQYF. CDR3 DNA sequence: TGTGCCAGCTCTCCTAACTACGAGCAGTACTTC. The chain combines TRBV18 with TRBJ2-7; no firm D call. Germline V gene data show CDR1 as KGHSH and CDR2 as LQKENI. V gave up 6 bases and J gave up 3 bases, with 6 bases separating them. This CDR3 has 11 amino acids.

The chain joins TRBV4-2 to TRBJ1-1; D is unresolved. The CDR3 consists of 15 residues. The germline V gene has CDR1 LGHNA and CDR2 YNFKEQ. Trimming removed 4 bases from V and 1 base from J, with 13 bases in between. CDR3: CASSPSKTTNTEAFF. Here the CDR3 DNA reads TGTGCCAGCAGCCCTTCTAAGACAACGAACACTGAAGCTTTCTTT.

The chain joins TRBV19 to TRBJ2-1; 8 positions match TRBD1. The length of the CDR3 is 15 residues. V gave up 3 bases and J gave up 6 bases; unmatched junction bases: 7. The germline V gene has CDR1 LNHDA and CDR2 SQIVND (reference sequence). The CDR3 DNA follows: TGTGCCAGTAGTATCCCCAGGGGGCTAGGCAATGAGCAGTTCTTC. This gives the protein CASSIPRGLGNEQFF.

The chain is built from TRBV19 and TRBJ2-7; D remains unclear. CDR1 is LNHDA and CDR2 is SQIVND in the germline V gene (reference sequence). V dropped 3 bases and J dropped 0 bases, with 12 bases sitting between them. The length of the CDR3 is 15 residues. CDR3 nucleotide sequence: TGTGCCAGTAGTATCTCTCACAGAAGCTCCTACGAGCAGTACTTC. Residues: CASSISHRSSYEQYF.

The CDR3 protein is CASSFSRIPGNTIYF. The CDR3 DNA is TGTGCCAGCAGCTTCAGCAGGATTCCTGGAAACACCATATATTTT. This rearrangement joins TRBV11-2 to TRBJ1-3, with D unresolved. This CDR3 spans 15 amino acids. Trimming shortened V by 3 bases and J by 2 bases, and 11 bases separated the two germline ends. Germline V lookup: CDR1 SGHAT, CDR2 FQNNGV. The variable domain in full, completed from reference TRBV11-2 and TRBJ1-3, reads EAGVAQSPRYKIIEKRQSVAFWCNPISGHATLYWYQQILGQGPKLLIQFQNNGVVDDSQLPKDRFSAERLKGVDSTLKIQPAKLEDSAVYLCASSFSRIPGNTIYFGEGSWLTVV.

The chain uses TRBV24-1 and TRBJ2-5; 9 nucleotides align to TRBD1. The trim removed 3 bases at V and 5 bases at J, leaving 6 bases unmatched. The CDR3 is 15 residues long. CDR1 KGHDR and CDR2 SFDVKD come from the germline V gene. CDR3: CATSDTGTGHETQYF. CDR3 sequence (DNA): TGTGCCACCAGTGATACTGGGACAGGGCACGAGACCCAGTACTTC.

The V gene is TRBV10-1, the J gene TRBJ2-6; 8 bases match TRBD1. The CDR3 has 15 amino acids. The germline gives CDR1 WNHNN, CDR2 SYGVQD (reference sequence). V lost 10 bases to trimming and J lost 0 bases; unmatched junction nucleotides: 5. In nucleotides, the CDR3 is TGCGCCACGGACAGGGACCCCTCTGGGGCCAACGTCCTGACTTTC. Amino acid sequence: CATDRDPSGANVLTF.

Only one count was recorded for this clone. V gene TRBV7-8 combines with J gene TRBJ1-2; TRBD1 aligns across 7 bases. J gave up 8 bases and V 3 bases, and 9 bases lay outside the gene matches. CDR3 length equals 14 residues. Germline values: CDR1 SGHVS, CDR2 FQNEAQ. The CDR3 DNA is TGTGCCAGCAGCTTTGACGAGGGGGCTCAGGGCTACACCTTC. Protein product: CASSFDEGAQGYTF.

The V and J genes are TRBV18 and TRBJ1-2; D ambiguous. Germline assignment: CDR1 KGHSH and CDR2 LQKENI. The CDR3 has 12 amino acids. Trimming cost V 6 bases and J 8 bases, with 13 bases left between them. CDR3 nucleotides: TGTGCCAGCTCCCCAGGTAGTCTGGGCTACACCTTC. This codes for CASSPGSLGYTF.

The chain joins TRBV5-1 to TRBJ2-2, with D perhaps TRBD1 (7 bases). Between the trimmed V and J ends, which lost 4 bases and 1 base, there was a span of 11 bases. Germline V gene sequence: CDR1 SGHRS, CDR2 YFSETQ. This CDR3 has 15 residues. DNA for the CDR3: TGCGCCAGCAGCGCGGGACAGCTGAACACCGGGGAGCTGTTTTTT. Translation gives CASSAGQLNTGELFF.

This clone was detected once. This chain links TRBV6-5 with TRBJ2-5, with 8 bases aligning to TRBD1. The germline V gene encodes CDR1 MNHEY and CDR2 SVGAGI. The CDR3 length is 13 residues. J lost 5 bases, V lost 8 bases, and 7 bases had no gene match. The CDR3 here is CASRQGAGETQYF. CDR3 DNA sequence: TGTGCCAGCCGTCAGGGGGCGGGTGAGACCCAGTACTTC.

The CDR3 here is CASSSARGTEAFF. CDR3 nucleotides: TGTGCCAGCAGCTCGGCCAGAGGCACTGAAGCTTTCTTT. The rearrangement uses TRBV7-8 and TRBJ1-1; D remains ambiguous. The V end lost 4 bases, the J end lost 4 bases, and 10 bases lay between the germline ends. Germline assignment: CDR1 SGHVS and CDR2 FQNEAQ. The CDR3 loop spans 13 amino acids.

About this clone itself: The identical CDR3 is also encoded by other nucleotide sequences in the sample. The chain combines TRBV3-1 (or the pseudogene TRBV3-2) with TRBJ2-2; D perhaps matches TRBD2 (5 bases). V was shortened by 0 bases and J by 7 bases, with 9 bases between the two germline ends. CDR3 length: 14 amino acids. Looked up from germline, CDR1 is LGHDT and CDR2 is YNNKEL (reference sequence). The CDR3 DNA sequence: TGTGCCAGCAGCCAAGATAGGAGCGGCGGGGAGCTGTTTTTT. This translates into CASSQDRSGGELFF.

There are a few counts of this clone. The genes are TRBV9 and TRBJ2-2; 7 positions match TRBD1. CDR1 is SGDLS and CDR2 is YYNGEE in the germline V gene. The CDR3 covers 14 residues. V shed 7 bases and J 5 bases; nucleotides not matched to a gene: 8. CDR3 protein: CASEGGSGTGELFF. CDR3 DNA sequence: TGTGCCAGCGAAGGGGGCTCGGGGACCGGGGAGCTGTTTTTT.

The genes are TRBV7-2 and TRBJ1-5; no clear D. CDR3 length: 16 amino acids. From germline, CDR1 is SGHTA and CDR2 FQGNSA. The ends were cut back, 1 base at V and 4 bases at J, with 14 bases in the middle. In DNA, the CDR3 is TGTGCCAGCAGCTTAGATAGCCGAGGCTTGAATCAGCCCCAGCATTTT. Its protein product is CASSLDSRGLNQPQHF. Looking up the rest from reference TRBV7-2 and TRBJ1-5 gives the full variable domain: GAGVSQSPSNKVTEKGKDVELRCDPISGHTALYWYRQSLGQGLEFLIYFQGNSAPDKSGLPSDRFSAERTGGSVSTLTIQRTQQEDSAVYLCASSLDSRGLNQPQHFGDGTRLSIL.

J is TRBJ1-6 and V is TRBV3-1 (or the pseudogene TRBV3-2); D is unclear. Germline CDR1 is LGHDT and CDR2 is YNNKEL (reference sequence). V was pared by 3 bases and J by 8 bases, with 8 bases between. The CDR3 sequence is 13 residues long. For the CDR3, the DNA is TGTGCCAGCAGCCAGCGGCCAGATTCACCCCTCCACTTT. Its translation: CASSQRPDSPLHF.

The CDR3 is CASRTGTGNGYTF. Written as DNA, the CDR3 is TGTGCCAGCAGAACCGGGACAGGGAATGGCTACACCTTC. The chain joins TRBV6-5 to TRBJ1-2; 9 bases fit TRBD1. The CDR3 consists of 13 residues. The trim removed 6 bases at V and 6 bases at J, leaving 5 bases unmatched. Germline V lookup: CDR1 MNHEY, CDR2 SVGAGI.

J is TRBJ1-4 and V is TRBV6-5; 7 bases are a match to TRBD1. Germline CDR1 and CDR2: MNHEY and SVGAGI. CDR3 size: 13 residues. Trimming took 10 bases from V and 4 from J; bases not matched to a gene: 6. CDR3 coding DNA: TGTGCCACCGGGACAGAATTTAATGAAAAACTGTTTTTT. Its protein product is CATGTEFNEKLFF.